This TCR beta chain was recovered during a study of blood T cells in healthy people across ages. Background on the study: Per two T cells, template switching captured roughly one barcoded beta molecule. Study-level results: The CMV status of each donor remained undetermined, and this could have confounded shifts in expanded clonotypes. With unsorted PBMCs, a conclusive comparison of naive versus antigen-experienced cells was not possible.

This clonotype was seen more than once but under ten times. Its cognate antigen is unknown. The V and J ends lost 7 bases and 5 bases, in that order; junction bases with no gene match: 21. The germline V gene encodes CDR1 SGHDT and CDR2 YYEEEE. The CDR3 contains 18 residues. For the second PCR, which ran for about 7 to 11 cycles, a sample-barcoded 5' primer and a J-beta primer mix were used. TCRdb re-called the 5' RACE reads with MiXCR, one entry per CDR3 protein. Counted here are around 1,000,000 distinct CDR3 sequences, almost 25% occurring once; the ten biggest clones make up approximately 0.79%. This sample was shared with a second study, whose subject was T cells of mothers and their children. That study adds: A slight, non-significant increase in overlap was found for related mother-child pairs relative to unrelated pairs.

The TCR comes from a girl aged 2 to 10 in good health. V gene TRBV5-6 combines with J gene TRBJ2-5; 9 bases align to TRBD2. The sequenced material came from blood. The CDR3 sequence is CASGNTGVASGRLETQYF. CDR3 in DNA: TGTGCCAGCGGCAACACAGGGGTGGCCAGCGGGAGGTTGGAGACCCAGTACTTC. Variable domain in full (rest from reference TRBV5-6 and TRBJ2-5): DAGVTQSPTHLIKTRGQQVTLRCSPKSGHDTVSWYQQALGQGPQFIFQYYEEEERQRGNFPDRFSGHQFPNYSSELNVNALLLGDSALYLCASGNTGVASGRLETQYFGPGTRLLVL.